These 2 T cell receptor beta chains were all obtained from the same sample, sequenced in a study of vaccination and CD4 T cells after COVID-19. Treatment reported: approximately nine-day PBMC culture with coronavirus spike peptide pools or control peptides (ViraFEST assay). CD4+ T cells that had been cultured provided DNA sequenced with the Oncomine TCR Beta short-read assay. TCRdb ran MiXCR on the PCR reads and lists one entry per CDR3 protein. The sample contains tens of thousands of distinct CDR3 sequences, about 53% of which appear only once. No antigen has been assigned to these receptors. Sequencing was done on a sample of CD4+ T cells from blood, cultured in vitro. These receptors were collected from a human donor who had recovered from COVID-19.

The chain combines TRBV20-1 with TRBJ2-2; D remains unclear. V dropped 2 bases and J dropped 8 bases, with 12 bases sitting between them. The CDR3 consists of 13 residues. Per the germline V gene, CDR1 is DFQATT and CDR2 is SNEGSKA (reference sequence). For the CDR3, the DNA is TGCAGTGCTAGATCAGACCTGGCTGGGGAGCTGTTTTTT. It codes for CSARSDLAGELFF.

The chain uses TRBV19 and TRBJ1-1; perhaps TRBD1 as D (5 bases). Germline assignment: CDR1 LNHDA and CDR2 SQIVND (reference sequence). The CDR3 consists of 14 residues. V was trimmed by 6 bases and J by 1 base, leaving 12 bases between them. The CDR3 sequence: CASRPRTTNTEAFF. The CDR3 DNA sequence: TGTGCCAGTAGACCAAGGACAACGAACACTGAAGCTTTCTTT. Complete variable domain (other parts from reference TRBV19 and TRBJ1-1): DGGITQSPKYLFRKEGQNVTLSCEQNLNHDAMYWYRQDPGQGLRLIYYSQIVNDFQKGDIAEGYSVSREKKESFPLTVTSAQKNPTAFYLCASRPRTTNTEAFFGQGTRLTVV.